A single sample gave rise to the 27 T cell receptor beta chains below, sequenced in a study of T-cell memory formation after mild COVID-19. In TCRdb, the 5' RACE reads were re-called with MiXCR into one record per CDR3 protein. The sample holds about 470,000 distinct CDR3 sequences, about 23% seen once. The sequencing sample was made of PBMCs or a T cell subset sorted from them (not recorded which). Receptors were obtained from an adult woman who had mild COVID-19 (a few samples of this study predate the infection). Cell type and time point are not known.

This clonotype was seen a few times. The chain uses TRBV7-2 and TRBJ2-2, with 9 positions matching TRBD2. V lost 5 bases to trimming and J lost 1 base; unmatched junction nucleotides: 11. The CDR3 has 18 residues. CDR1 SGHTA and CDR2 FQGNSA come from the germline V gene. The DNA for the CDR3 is TGTGCCAGCAGCCCTCACCAGCTAGCGGGATTGAACACCGGGGAGCTGTTTTTT. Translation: CASSPHQLAGLNTGELFF.

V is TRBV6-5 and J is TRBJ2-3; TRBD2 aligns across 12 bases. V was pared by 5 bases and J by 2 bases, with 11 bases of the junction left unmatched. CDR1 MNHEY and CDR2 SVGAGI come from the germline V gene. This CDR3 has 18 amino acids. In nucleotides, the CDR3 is TGTGCCAGCAGTACCTCAGGAGGACTAGCGGGACACACAGATACGCAGTATTTT. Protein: CASSTSGGLAGHTDTQYF.

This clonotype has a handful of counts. The CDR3 coding sequence is TGCAGTGCTAGGTCAGGGTTAACTGAAGCTTTCTTT. Translation: CSARSGLTEAFF. The chain uses TRBV20-1 and TRBJ1-1, with D maybe TRBD1 (5 bases). Germline V gene data show CDR1 as DFQATT and CDR2 as SNEGSKA (reference sequence). The CDR3 is 12 residues long. Trimming left V 3 bases short and J 5 bases short, with 10 bases between.

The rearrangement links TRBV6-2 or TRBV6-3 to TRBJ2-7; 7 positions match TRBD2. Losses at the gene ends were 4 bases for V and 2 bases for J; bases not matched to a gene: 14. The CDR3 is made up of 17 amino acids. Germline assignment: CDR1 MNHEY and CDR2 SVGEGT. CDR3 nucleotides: TGTGCCAGCAGTTGGCCCGCAGGCGGGAGCATTCCCTACGAGCAGTACTTC. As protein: CASSWPAGGSIPYEQYF.

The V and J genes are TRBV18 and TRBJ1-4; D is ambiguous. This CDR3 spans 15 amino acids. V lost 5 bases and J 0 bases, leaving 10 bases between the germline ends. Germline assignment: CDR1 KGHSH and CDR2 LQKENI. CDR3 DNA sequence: TGTGCCAGCTCAGATACAGAAGCAACTAATGAAAAACTGTTTTTT. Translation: CASSDTEATNEKLFF.

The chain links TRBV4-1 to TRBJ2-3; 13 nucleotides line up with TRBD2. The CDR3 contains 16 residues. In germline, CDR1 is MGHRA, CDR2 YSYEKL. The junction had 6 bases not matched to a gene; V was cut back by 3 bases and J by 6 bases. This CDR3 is CASSHTLAGGRDTQYF. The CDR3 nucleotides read TGCGCCAGCAGCCATACACTAGCGGGGGGGCGTGATACGCAGTATTTT.

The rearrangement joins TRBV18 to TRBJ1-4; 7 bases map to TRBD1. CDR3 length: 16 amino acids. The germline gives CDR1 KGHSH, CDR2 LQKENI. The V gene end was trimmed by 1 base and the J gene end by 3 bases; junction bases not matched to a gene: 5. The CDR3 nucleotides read TGTGCCAGCTCACCACTATCCGGGACAGCTAATGAAAAACTGTTTTTT. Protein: CASSPLSGTANEKLFF.

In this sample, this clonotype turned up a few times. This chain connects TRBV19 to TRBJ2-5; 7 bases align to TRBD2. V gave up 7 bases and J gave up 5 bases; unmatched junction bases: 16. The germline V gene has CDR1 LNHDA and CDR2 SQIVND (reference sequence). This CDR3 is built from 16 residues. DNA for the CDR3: TGTGCCAGTACCCCGGGGGTGAGGAGCGGGATGGAGACCCAGTACTTC. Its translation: CASTPGVRSGMETQYF.

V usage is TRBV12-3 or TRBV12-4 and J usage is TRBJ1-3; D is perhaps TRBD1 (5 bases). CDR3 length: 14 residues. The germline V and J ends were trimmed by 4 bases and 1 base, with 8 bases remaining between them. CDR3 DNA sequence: TGTGCCAGCAGTTCCCAGGGATCTGGAAACACCATATATTTT. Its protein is CASSSQGSGNTIYF.

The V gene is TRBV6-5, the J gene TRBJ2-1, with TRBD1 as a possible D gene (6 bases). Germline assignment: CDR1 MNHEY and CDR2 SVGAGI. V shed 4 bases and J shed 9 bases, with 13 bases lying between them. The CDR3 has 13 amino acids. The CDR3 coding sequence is TGTGCCAGCAGTTGGGGCAGGGGAAGTGAGCAGTTCTTC. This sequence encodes CASSWGRGSEQFF.

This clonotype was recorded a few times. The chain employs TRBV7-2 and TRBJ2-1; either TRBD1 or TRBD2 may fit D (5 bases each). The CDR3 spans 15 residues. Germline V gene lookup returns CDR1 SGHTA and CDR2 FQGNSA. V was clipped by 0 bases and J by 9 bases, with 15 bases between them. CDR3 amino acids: CASSLARENGGEQFF. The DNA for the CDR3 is TGTGCCAGCAGCTTAGCCCGGGAAAATGGGGGTGAGCAGTTCTTC.

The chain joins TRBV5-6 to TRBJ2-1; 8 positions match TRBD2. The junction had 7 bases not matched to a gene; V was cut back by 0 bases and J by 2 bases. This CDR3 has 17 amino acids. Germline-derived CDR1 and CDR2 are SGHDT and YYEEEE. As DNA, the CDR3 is TGTGCCAGCAGCTTGGGGCCCTTGGGACTAGCCTACAATGAGCAGTTCTTC. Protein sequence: CASSLGPLGLAYNEQFF.

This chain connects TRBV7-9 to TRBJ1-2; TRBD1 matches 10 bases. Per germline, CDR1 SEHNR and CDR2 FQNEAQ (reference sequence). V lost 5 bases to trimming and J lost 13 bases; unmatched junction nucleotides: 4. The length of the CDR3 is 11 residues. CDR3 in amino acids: CASSKDRGLTF. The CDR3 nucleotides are TGTGCCAGCAGCAAAGACAGGGGGCTCACCTTC.

This chain's CDR3 is CASSWGRPPGEQFF. Written as DNA, the CDR3 is TGTGCCAGCAGTTGGGGCAGACCTCCGGGGGAGCAGTTCTTC. This chain connects TRBV6-5 to TRBJ2-1; D may be TRBD1 or TRBD2 (5 bases each). Trimming took 4 bases from V and 10 from J, leaving 17 bases between them. CDR1 and CDR2 from the germline V gene are MNHEY and SVGAGI. CDR3 size: 14 residues.

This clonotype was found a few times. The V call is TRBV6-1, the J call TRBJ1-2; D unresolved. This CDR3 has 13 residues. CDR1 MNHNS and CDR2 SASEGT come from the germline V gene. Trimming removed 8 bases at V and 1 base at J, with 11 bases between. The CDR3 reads CASCLGDNYGYTF. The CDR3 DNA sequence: TGTGCCAGCTGCCTGGGAGATAACTATGGCTACACCTTC.

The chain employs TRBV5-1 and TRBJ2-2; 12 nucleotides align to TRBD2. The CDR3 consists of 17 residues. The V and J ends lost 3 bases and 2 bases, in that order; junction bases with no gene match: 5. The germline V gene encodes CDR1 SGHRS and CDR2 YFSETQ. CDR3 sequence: CASSSRLAGVNTGELFF. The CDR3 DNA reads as TGCGCCAGCAGCTCCCGACTAGCGGGGGTAAACACCGGGGAGCTGTTTTTT.

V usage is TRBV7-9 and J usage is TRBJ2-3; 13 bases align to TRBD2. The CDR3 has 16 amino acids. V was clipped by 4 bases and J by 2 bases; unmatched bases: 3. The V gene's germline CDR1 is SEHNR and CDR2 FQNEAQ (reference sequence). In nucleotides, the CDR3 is TGTGCCAGCAGCTCGGGACTAGCGGGGCCCACAGATACGCAGTATTTT. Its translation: CASSSGLAGPTDTQYF.

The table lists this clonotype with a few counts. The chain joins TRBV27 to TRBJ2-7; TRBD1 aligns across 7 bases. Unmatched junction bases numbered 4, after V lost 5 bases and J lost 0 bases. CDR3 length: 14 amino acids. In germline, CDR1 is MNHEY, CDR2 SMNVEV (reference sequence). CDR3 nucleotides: TGTGCCAGCAGTATCCGGGACAGCTCCTACGAGCAGTACTTC. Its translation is CASSIRDSSYEQYF.

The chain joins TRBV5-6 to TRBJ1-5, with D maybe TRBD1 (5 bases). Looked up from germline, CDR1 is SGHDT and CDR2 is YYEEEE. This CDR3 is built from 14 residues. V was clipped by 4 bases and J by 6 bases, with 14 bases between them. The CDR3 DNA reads TGTGCCAGCAGCCTGGGGGACGCCCTTCAGCCCCAGCATTTT. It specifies CASSLGDALQPQHF.

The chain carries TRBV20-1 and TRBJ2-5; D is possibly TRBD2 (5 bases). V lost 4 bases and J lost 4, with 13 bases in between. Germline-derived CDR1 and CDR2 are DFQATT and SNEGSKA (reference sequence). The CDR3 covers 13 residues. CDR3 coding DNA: TGCAGTGCTACAAGTGGGGAGTCAGAGACCCAGTACTTC. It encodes CSATSGESETQYF.

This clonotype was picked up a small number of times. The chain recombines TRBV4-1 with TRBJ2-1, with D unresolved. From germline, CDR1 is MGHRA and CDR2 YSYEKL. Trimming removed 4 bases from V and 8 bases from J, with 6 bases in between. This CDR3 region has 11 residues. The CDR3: CASSRADEQFF. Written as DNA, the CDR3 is TGCGCCAGCAGCCGGGCGGATGAGCAGTTCTTC.

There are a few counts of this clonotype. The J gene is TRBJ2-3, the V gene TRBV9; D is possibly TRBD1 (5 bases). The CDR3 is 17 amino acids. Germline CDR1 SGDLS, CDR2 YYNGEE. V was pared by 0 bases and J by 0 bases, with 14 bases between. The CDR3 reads CASSVARGQASTDTQYF. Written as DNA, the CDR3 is TGTGCCAGCAGCGTAGCTCGTGGACAAGCTAGCACAGATACGCAGTATTTT.

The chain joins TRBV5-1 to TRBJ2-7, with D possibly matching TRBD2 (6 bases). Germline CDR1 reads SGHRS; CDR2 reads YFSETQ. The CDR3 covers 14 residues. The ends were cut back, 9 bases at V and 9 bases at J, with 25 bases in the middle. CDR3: CATSAAGTQTPQYF. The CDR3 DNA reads TGCGCCACCTCGGCCGCCGGGACTCAGACCCCGCAGTACTTC.

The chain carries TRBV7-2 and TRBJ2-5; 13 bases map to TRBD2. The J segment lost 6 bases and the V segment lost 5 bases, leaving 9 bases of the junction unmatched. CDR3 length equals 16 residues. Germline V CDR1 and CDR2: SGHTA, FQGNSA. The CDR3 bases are TGTGCCAGCAGCCAGCCGGGACTAGCGGGGTCGCAGACCCAGTACTTC. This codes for CASSQPGLAGSQTQYF.

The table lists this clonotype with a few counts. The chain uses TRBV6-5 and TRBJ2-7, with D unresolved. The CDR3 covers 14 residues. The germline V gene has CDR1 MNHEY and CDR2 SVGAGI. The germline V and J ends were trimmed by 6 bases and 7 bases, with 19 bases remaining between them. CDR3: CASSRRTGPFEQYF. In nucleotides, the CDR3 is TGTGCCAGCAGCCGACGTACCGGGCCTTTTGAGCAGTACTTC.

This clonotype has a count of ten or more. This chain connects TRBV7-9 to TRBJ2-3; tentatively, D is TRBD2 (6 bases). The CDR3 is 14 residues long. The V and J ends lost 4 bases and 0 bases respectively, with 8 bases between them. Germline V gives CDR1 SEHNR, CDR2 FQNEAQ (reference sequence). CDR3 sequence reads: CASSSGTSTDTQYF. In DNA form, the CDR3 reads TGTGCCAGCAGCTCCGGGACTAGCACAGATACGCAGTATTTT.

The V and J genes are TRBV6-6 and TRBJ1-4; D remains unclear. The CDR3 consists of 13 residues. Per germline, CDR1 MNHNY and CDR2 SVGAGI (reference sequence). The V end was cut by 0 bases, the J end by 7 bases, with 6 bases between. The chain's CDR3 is CASSYSILEKLFF. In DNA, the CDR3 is TGTGCCAGCAGTTACTCGATTCTTGAAAAACTGTTTTTT.